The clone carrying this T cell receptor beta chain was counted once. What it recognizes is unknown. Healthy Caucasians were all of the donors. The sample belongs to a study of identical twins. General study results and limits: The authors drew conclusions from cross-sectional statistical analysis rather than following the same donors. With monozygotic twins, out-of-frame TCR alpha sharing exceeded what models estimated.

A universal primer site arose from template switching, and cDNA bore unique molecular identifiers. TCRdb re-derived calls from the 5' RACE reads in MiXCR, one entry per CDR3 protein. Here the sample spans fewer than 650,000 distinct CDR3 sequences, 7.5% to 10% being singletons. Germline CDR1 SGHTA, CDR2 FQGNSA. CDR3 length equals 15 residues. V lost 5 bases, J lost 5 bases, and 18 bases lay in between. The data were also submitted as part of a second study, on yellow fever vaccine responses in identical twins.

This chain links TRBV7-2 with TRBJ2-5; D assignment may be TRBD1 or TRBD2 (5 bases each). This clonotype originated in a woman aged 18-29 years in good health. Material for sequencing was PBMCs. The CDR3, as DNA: TGTGCCAGCAGCCGGAAGGTGGGGGTAGATGAGACCCAGTACTTC. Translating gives CASSRKVGVDETQYF.